This paragraph reports one T cell receptor (beta chain). Its antigen has not been determined. No base qualities exist here, and no much larger clone lies one base off it. The data are from a study of T cell repertoires in cytomegalovirus infection (dated by TCRdb to the late 2010s). For the study in its entirety: Peptide stimulations targeted recently identified HLA-C-restricted CMV epitopes, whose presentation resists viral immunomodulation, together with well-studied HLA-B-restricted epitopes. The HLA type of each donor mattered for the analysis, because public TCR beta signatures pointed to carriage of CMV infection along with the matching HLA type. Summary of the overall study and its limitations: The ex vivo response was dominated by HLA-C-restricted CMV-specific TCR beta clonotypes, which also provided the single most frequent clonotype in two of eight donors. Cumulative frequency of public TCR beta family members discriminated carriers of CMV infection plus the relevant HLA type in this cohort and an independent roughly 340-donor cohort.

In the paper's terms, the treatment or condition label means: in vitro stimulation with specific CMV peptide epitopes to enrich CMV-specific T cells. Unmatched junction bases come to 2, with V trimmed by 0 bases and J by 1 base. Its CDR3 holds 15 amino acids, cysteine through phenylalanine. Of all the DNA, just the CDR3 is kept, 45 bases in frame from base 1. Looking up the germline V gene yields CDR1 SGDLS and CDR2 YYNGEE. The instrument given in TCRdb is Illumina HiSeq 1500. In TCRdb, the public reads were trimmed at Q25 with fastp and aligned with MiXCR, with productive beta chains retained. Each CDR3 protein appears once, grouped with its most common genes and DNA. This sample holds approximately 1,000,000 distinct CDR3 sequences; around 32% were observed only once. Clones ranked in the top ten supply about 14% of the sample.

The source is a human donor in good health (CMV status not recorded). Some clones in this sample may be carry-over from other donors' samples. Sequencing used cultured CD8+ T cells from PBMCs, obtained from culture after CMV antigen stimulation. Rearrangement joined TRBV9 to TRBJ2-3, with 7 middle bases fitting TRBD2. The DNA reads as follows: TGTGCCAGCAGCGTAGTAAGCGGGGGCACAGATACGCAGTATTTT. This gives the protein CASSVVSGGTDTQYF.